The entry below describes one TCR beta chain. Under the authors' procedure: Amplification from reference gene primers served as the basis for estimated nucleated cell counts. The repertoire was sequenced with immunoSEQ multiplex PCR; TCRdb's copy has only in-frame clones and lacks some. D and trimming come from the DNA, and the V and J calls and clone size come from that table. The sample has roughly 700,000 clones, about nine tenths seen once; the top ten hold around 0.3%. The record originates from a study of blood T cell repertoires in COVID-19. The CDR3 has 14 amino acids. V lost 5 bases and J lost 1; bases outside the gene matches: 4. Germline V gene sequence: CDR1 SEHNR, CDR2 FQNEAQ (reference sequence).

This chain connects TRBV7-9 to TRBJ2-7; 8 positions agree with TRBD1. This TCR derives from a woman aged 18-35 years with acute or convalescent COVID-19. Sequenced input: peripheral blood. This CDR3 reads CASSDGTGSYEQYF. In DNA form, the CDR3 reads TGTGCCAGCAGCGACGGGACAGGATCCTACGAGCAGTACTTC.